Given below is one T cell receptor beta chain in context. Its antigen is currently not known. Per-base quality was not reported, and no clone a single base away is much larger than it. This specimen comes from a study of T cell responses to AZD1222 COVID-19 vaccine (dated by TCRdb to the early 2020s). Study-wide context: AZD1222 recipients whose second dose came at about 4 weeks and those whose second dose came at about 12 weeks were combined into one group, since spike-specific TCR depth and breadth did not differ between the two schedules. A total of 233 trial participants underwent TCR sequencing, of whom about 200 had received two doses of AZD1222 and about 25 had received two doses of the MenACWY control vaccine. Trial participants were enrolled by age into subgroups of 18-55, 56-69 and 70-plus years, and about 150, 27 and 61 TCR-sequenced participants, respectively, were included in these subgroups.

V is shortened by 6 bases, J by 8 bases, and the region joining them spans 22 bases. There are 16 amino acids in the CDR3, from cysteine to phenylalanine inclusive. The DNA shown is the 48-base CDR3, in frame from base 1. The CDR1 and CDR2 encoded by the germline V gene (reference sequence) are MNHNY and SVGAGI. According to the study, the label for this sample's time point signals: baseline before first vaccination. The vaccinee samples were drawn from two UK trials, COV001 and COV002, one of which was a single-blind randomized controlled phase 2/3 trial testing AZD1222 (ChAdOx1 nCoV-19) in healthy adults. For TCRbeta chain sequencing, PBMC samples from trial participants were taken at day 0 and at day 28 after the second dose. The CDR3 regions of human TCRbeta chains were analyzed by immunosequencing. Processing in the source paper ran as follows. TCRs in the repertoires were matched against a reference library of SARS-CoV-2-specific TCRs that had been generated with the MIRA antigen-specificity platform. Breadth meant the fraction of unique TCRs that were SARS-CoV-2-associated, whereas depth meant the fraction of total T cells that were SARS-CoV-2-associated. Using the MIRA data, every spike-specific TCR was mapped to the spike region that the TCR reacted to and assigned to either a CD4 or a CD8 class. Log10-transformed breadth and depth values were compared by one-way ANOVA with Sidak's multiple comparisons tests. The table was pulled from immuneACCESS by TCRdb, which kept in-frame rearrangements only. Such tables lose some clones; where checked, under half of the loss comes from unresolved V genes, and the rest has no known cause. V, J and clone size were drawn from that table, and D and trimming were deduced from the DNA. Present in this sample are about 94,000 clones, roughly 84% of which were seen just once. About an eighth of the sample belongs to the ten largest clones.

Overall results and qualifications from the work: Reportedly, almost half of the unique spike-specific TCRs recognized epitopes lying outside the regions that are mutated in the B.1.351 and B.1.1.7 variants. Because no day 14 peak-response samples were available, repertoires were characterized only after the peak T cell response. CD4 TCRs associated with the vaccine covered the entire spike protein, and the dominant responses were in regions 160-218 and 743-854. Participants were mostly white British, with more females than males. The authors suggested clonal diversity may have been underestimated. In the small 56-69-year group, the increase in depth fell short of significance, most likely because of low power. After two AZD1222 doses, both the breadth and the depth of spike-specific TCRs were significantly higher than at day 0 and than in MenACWY recipients. Only five to seven AZD1222 recipients were SARS-CoV-2 seropositive at baseline, limiting conclusions about previously exposed vaccinees.

The rearranged chain carries TRBV6-6 and TRBJ1-4, and the D gene may be TRBD1, 5 bases matching. This clonotype was obtained from an adult in good health. The material sequenced was peripheral blood, taken on day 0 of AZD1222 vaccination. The nucleotide sequence is TGTGCCAGCAGGAGGTCCCAGGGTTCATTTGGGGAAAAACTGTTTTTT. Its coded protein is CASRRSQGSFGEKLFF.